This TCR beta chain is drawn from a study of CD8 T cells in Susac syndrome. About the research overall: Within the sequenced Susac syndrome patient group, more than 5 exhibited active disease and roughly eight were in remission.

CDR1 and CDR2 from the germline V gene are MGHRA and YSYEKL. This CDR3 contains 15 residues. V was trimmed by 1 base and J by 6 bases, leaving 10 bases between them. Study-level points and caveats: Clonal expansion was absent from the CD4+ T cell repertoires in Susac syndrome.

Random hexamers were used to reverse transcribe the RNA input (roughly 0.5 to 1 ug). TCRdb recomputed calls from the immunoSEQ multiplex PCR reads with MiXCR, one row per CDR3 protein. The sample consists of more than 110,000 distinct CDR3 sequences, 95% of them appearing once. As concerns this clonotype: Its antigen remains unknown.

This TCR derives from a human donor with Susac syndrome. Input material: CD4+ T cells from PBMCs. The chain uses TRBV4-1 and TRBJ2-6; unclear D gene. This chain's CDR3 is CASSQARPEANVLTF. CDR3 DNA sequence: TGCGCCAGCAGCCAAGCCCGGCCAGAGGCCAACGTCCTGACTTTC.